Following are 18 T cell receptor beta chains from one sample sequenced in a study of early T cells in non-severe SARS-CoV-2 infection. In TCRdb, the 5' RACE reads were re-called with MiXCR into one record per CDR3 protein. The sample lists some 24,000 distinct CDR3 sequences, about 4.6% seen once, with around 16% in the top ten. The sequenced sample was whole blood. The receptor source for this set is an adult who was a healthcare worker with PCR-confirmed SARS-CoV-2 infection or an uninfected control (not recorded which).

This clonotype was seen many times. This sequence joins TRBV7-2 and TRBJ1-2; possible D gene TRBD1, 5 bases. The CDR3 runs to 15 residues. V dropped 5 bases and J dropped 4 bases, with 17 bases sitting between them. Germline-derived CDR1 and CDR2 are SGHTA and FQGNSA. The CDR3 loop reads CASSAQGGGSYGYTF. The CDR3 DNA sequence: TGTGCCAGCAGCGCGCAGGGAGGAGGCTCCTATGGCTACACCTTC. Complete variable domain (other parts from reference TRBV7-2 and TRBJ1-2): GAGVSQSPSNKVTEKGKDVELRCDPISGHTALYWYRQSLGQGLEFLIYFQGNSAPDKSGLPSDRFSAERTGGSVSTLTIQRTQQEDSAVYLCASSAQGGGSYGYTFGSGTRLTVV.

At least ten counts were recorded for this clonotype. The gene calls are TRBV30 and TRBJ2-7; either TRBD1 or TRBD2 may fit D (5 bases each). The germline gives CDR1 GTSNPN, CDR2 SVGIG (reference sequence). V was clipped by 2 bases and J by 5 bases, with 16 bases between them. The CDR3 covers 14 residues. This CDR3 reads CAWSRIGTQNEQYF. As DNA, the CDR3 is TGTGCCTGGAGTAGGATCGGGACCCAAAACGAGCAGTACTTC.

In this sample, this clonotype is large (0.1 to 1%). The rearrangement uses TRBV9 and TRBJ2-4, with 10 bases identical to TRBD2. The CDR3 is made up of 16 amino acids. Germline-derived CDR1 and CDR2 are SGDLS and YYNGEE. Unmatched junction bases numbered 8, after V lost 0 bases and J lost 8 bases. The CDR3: CASSVGLASGGDIQYF. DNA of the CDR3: TGTGCCAGCAGCGTAGGATTGGCTAGCGGGGGAGACATTCAGTACTTC.

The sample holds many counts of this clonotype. CDR3 sequence (DNA): TGTGCCAGCAGCACGGGACAGGGGTCACCCCTCCACTTT. Protein: CASSTGQGSPLHF. The chain carries TRBV7-9 and TRBJ1-6; 10 positions agree with TRBD1. Germline lookup yields CDR1 SEHNR and CDR2 FQNEAQ (reference sequence). After removal of 5 bases from V and 10 bases from J, the junction contained 2 bases not matched to a gene. The length of the CDR3 is 13 residues. Full variable domain (remainder filled in from reference TRBV7-9 and TRBJ1-6): DTGVSQNPRHKITKRGQNVTFRCDPISEHNRLYWYRQTLGQGPEFLTYFQNEAQLEKSRLLSDRFSAERPKGSFSTLEIQRTEQGDSAMYLCASSTGQGSPLHFGNGTRLTVT.

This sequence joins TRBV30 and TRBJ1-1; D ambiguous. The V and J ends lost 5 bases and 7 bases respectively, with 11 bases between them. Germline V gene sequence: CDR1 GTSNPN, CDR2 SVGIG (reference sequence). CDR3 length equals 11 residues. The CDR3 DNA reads TGTGCCTGGGGGAAGAACGATGAAGCTTTCTTT. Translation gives CAWGKNDEAFF.

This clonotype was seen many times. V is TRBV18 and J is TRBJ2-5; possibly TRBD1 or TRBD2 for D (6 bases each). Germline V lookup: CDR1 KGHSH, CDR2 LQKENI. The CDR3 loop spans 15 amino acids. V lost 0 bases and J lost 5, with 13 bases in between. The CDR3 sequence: CASSPPGGSGETQYF. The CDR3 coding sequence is TGTGCCAGCTCACCACCGGGGGGCTCAGGGGAGACCCAGTACTTC.

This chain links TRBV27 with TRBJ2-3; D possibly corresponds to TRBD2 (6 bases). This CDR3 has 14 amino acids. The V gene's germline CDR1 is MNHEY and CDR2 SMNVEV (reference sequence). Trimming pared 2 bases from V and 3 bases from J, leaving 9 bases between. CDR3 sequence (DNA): TGTGCCAGCAGTTTAGGGCTAGCGACAGATACGCAGTATTTT. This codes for CASSLGLATDTQYF.

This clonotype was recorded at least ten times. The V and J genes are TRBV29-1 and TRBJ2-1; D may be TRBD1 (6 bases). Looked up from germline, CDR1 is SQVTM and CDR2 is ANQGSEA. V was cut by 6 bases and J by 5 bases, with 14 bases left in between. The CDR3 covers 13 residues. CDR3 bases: TGCAGCGTAGACTCCGGGACAAACAATGAGCAGTTCTTC. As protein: CSVDSGTNNEQFF.

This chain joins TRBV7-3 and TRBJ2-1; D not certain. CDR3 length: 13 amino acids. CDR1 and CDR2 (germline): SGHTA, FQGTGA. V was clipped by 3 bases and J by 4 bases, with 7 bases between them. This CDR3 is CASSFEPYNEQFF. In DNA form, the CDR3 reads TGTGCCAGCAGCTTTGAACCGTACAATGAGCAGTTCTTC.

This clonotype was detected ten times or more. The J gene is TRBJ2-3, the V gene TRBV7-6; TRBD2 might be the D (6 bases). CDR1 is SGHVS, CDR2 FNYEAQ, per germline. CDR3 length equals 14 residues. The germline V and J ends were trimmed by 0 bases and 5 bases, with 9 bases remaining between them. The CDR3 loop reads CASSLAPGEDTQYF. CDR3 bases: TGTGCCAGCAGCTTAGCGCCGGGGGAAGATACGCAGTATTTT.

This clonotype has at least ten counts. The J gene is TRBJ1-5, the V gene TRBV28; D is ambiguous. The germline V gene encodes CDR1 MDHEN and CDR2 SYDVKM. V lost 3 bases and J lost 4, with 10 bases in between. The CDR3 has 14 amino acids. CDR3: CASSFLSGNQPQHF. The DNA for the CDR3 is TGTGCCAGCAGTTTTTTATCAGGTAATCAGCCCCAGCATTTT.

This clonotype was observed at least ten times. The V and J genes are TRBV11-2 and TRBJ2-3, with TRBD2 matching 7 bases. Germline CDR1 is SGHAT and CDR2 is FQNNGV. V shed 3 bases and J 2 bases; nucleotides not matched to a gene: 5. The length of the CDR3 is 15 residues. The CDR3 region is CASSFKAGSTDTQYF. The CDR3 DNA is TGTGCCAGCAGCTTTAAAGCGGGGTCCACAGATACGCAGTATTTT.

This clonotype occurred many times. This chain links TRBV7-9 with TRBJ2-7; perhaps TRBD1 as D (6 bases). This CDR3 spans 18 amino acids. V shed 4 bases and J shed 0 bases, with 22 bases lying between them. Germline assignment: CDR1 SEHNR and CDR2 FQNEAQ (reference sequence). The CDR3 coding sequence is TGTGCCAGCAGCTCGGACCTATTTAGGGGGTTGAACTCCTACGAGCAGTACTTC. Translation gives CASSSDLFRGLNSYEQYF.

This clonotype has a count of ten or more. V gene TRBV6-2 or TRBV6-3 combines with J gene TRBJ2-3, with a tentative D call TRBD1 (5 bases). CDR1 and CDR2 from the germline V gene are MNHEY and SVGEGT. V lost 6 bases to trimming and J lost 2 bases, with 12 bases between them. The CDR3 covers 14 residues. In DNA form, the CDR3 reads TGTGCCAGCAGCGGACAAGCTCACACAGATACGCAGTATTTT. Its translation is CASSGQAHTDTQYF.

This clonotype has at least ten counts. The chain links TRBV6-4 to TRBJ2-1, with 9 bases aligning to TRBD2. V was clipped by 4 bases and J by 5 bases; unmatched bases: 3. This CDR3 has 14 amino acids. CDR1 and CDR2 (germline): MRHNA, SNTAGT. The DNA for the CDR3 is TGTGCCAGCAGTGTTAGCGGGGGAAACAATGAGCAGTTCTTC. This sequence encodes CASSVSGGNNEQFF.

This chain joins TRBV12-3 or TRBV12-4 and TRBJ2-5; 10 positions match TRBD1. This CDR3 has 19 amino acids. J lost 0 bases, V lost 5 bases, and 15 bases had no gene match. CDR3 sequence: CASSQTEPGQGTYQETQYF. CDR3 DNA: TGTGCCAGCAGTCAGACGGAGCCGGGACAGGGGACGTACCAAGAGACCCAGTACTTC.

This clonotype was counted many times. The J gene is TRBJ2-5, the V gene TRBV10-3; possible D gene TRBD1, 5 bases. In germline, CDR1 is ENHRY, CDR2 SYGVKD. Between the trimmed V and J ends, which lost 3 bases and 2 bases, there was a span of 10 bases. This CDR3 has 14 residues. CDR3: CAISEGYRQETQYF. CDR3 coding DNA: TGTGCCATCAGTGAAGGGTACAGGCAAGAGACCCAGTACTTC.

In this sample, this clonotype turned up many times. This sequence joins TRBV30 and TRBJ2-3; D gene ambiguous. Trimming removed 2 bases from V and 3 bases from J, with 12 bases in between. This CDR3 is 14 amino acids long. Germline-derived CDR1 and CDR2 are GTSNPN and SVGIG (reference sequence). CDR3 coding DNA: TGTGCCTGGAGTATGATAGCTCAGACAGATACGCAGTATTTT. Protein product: CAWSMIAQTDTQYF.